This T cell receptor beta chain was retrieved from a study of CD8 T cells in ankylosing spondylitis. Broader study findings: Disease-linked clones bore a CD8+ phenotype, appearing relatively rarely in peripheral blood. Existing reports had already noted some motif variants in reactive arthritis synovial fluid and blood. Reportedly, matched ankylosing spondylitis synovial fluid was significantly enriched for disease-linked clones. It appeared that ankylosing spondylitis blood was characterized by a TCR beta motif of several highly homologous variants.

As for this clonotype: The antigen is unknown.

Libraries of TCR beta came from quantitative 5'-RACE with molecular barcodes. TCRdb independently ran MiXCR on the 5' RACE reads; one entry per CDR3 protein. Of roughly 400,000 distinct CDR3 sequences in the sample, under 25% were seen once. The length of the CDR3 is 15 residues. V lost 4 bases, J lost 2 bases, and 12 bases lay in between. The V gene's germline CDR1 is LGHDT and CDR2 YNNKEL (reference sequence). The sequencing sample was made of blood, either unsorted or a sorted T cell fraction (not recorded which). The sequence came from a male donor with ankylosing spondylitis. The chain employs TRBV3-1 and TRBJ1-3, with a possible D match to TRBD1 (5 bases). CDR3 DNA sequence: TGTGCCAGCAGCCTCGGGGGACGGACTGGAAACACCATATATTTT. Translation gives CASSLGGRTGNTIYF.